The sequence of this T cell receptor (beta chain) was determined in a study of blood T cell repertoires in COVID-19 (dated by TCRdb to the early 2020s). Study-level background: Samples from collaborators originated in the United States, Italy and Spain and spanned both the acute and convalescent phases of COVID-19. The material from the prospective study consisted of cDNA or gDNA derived from T cells, B-cell-depleted T cells, or PBMCs. Subjects who had been exposed to COVID-19, were actively infected with it, or had recovered from it provided the deeply sampled blood TCRbeta repertoires that made up the dataset. A freely available public database, intended as a resource for researchers studying the immune response to SARS-CoV-2, is where the repertoires were released. Samples were obtained from the ongoing ImmuneRACE study (first 160 participants) and from 1,254 subjects provided by 6 global collaborators. The sample metadata nearly always contained a de-identified subject ID, COVID-19 status, age in years and sex. Where available, HLA class I and class II types were obtained from metadata supplied by the sample provider rather than from assay-based typing.

V ends up 6 bases short and J 4 bases short, with an unmatched junction base count of 11. The CDR3 contains 15 residues, cysteine and phenylalanine counted. CDR3 DNA only is kept here, 45 bases in frame from base 1. CDR1 and CDR2, per the germline V gene (reference sequence), are LNHDA and SQIVND. The immunoSEQ Assay, a bias-controlled multiplex PCR, was used to amplify TCRbeta CDR3 regions from genomic DNA. The original methods were these. The number of nucleated cells in each sample was estimated by amplification of reference gene primers within the assay. Sequence reads were collapsed and filtered to measure the absolute abundance of every unique TCRbeta CDR3 rearrangement. For each sample, productive Simpson clonality was calculated as the square root of Simpson's diversity index over productive rearrangements. The immuneACCESS repertoire file appears here via TCRdb, limited to in-frame rearrangements. These files lack a portion of the clones; in checked studies, under half of the deficit traces to unresolved V genes, and the cause of the others is not known. V and J calls plus clone size are reproduced from that table; the DNA served to infer D and trimming. The sample table holds some 83,000 clones, of which more than 65% were seen once. The top ten clones comprise over 8.5% of the sample.

The collaborating institutions used their own protocols to collect whole blood in K2EDTA tubes. For TCRbeta analysis, collaborators shipped samples in one of three forms: frozen whole blood, isolated PBMCs, or DNA extracted from either of those sample types. Comments on this clone: Its specific antigen is unknown. Base qualities are not at hand, and no much larger clone is one base apart.

Broad study findings and their caveats: How much clinical and demographic metadata was included differed by source and by participant, and the metadata was provided uncurated.

The material sequenced was peripheral blood. This TCR was recovered from a middle-aged man with acute or convalescent COVID-19. The receptor chain draws on TRBV19 and TRBJ2-7, and TRBD1 matches 8 of the central bases. The DNA sequence is as follows: TGTGCCAGTAGCCGCACGGGACAGGCGGAATACGAGCAGTACTTC. Its coded protein is CASSRTGQAEYEQYF. The full variable domain, completed from the reference TRBV19 and TRBJ2-7 proteins outside the CDR3, reads DGGITQSPKYLFRKEGQNVTLSCEQNLNHDAMYWYRQDPGQGLRLIYYSQIVNDFQKGDIAEGYSVSREKKESFPLTVTSAQKNPTAFYLCASSRTGQAEYEQYFGPGTRLTVT.